This entry describes one T cell receptor (beta chain). Its antigen is unknown. The CDR3 contains 13 residues. Germline CDR1 SEHNR, CDR2 FQNEAQ (reference sequence). V lost 3 bases to trimming and J lost 7 bases, with 12 bases between them. These data come from a study of cytomegalovirus exposure and HLA in healthy donors. Overall study context: Counted in an early data release were 65 million to 100 million unique TCRs from HLA-typed donors.

In the PCR, 60 Vbeta and 13 Jbeta primers were used. Measured with immunoSEQ multiplex PCR; TCRdb has only the in-frame clones, and not every one. The sample yields approximately 160,000 clones, about 75% seen once. Study-wide results and limits: An assumption of roughly uniform sequencing depth across donors underlay the presence/absence analyses. Later work found that TCR association rates differed between HLA loci; DRB1 had the most and HLA-C the fewest.

The J gene is TRBJ1-2, the V gene TRBV7-9; possible D gene TRBD1, 6 bases. Sequencing was done on a sample of PBMCs. The receptor was derived from a woman aged 50 to 65 in good health and CMV-seropositive. The CDR3 DNA follows: TGTGCCAGCAGCTTTACAGGGCAGCGTGGCTACACCTTC. Protein product: CASSFTGQRGYTF.